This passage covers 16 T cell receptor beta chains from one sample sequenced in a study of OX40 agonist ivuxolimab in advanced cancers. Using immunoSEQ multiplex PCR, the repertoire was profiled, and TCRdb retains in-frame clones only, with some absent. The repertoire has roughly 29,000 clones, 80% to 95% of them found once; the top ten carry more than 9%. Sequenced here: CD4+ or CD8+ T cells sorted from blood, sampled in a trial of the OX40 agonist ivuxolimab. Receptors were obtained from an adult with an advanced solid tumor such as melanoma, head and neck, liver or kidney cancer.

The CDR3 protein is CASSLVRDQETQYF. In DNA, the CDR3 is TGTGCCAGCAGCTTAGTTAGAGATCAAGAGACCCAGTACTTC. The chain is built from TRBV7-8 and TRBJ2-5; D uncertain. Germline CDR1 is SGHVS and CDR2 is FQNEAQ. The CDR3 has 14 amino acids. V was shortened by 1 base and J by 2 bases, with 8 bases between the two germline ends.

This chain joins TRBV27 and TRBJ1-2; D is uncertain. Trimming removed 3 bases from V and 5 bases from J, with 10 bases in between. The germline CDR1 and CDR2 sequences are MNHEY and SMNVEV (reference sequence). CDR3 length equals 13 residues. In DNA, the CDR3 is TGTGCCAGCAGTTTTTCAGGTCCATATGGCTACACCTTC. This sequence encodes CASSFSGPYGYTF.

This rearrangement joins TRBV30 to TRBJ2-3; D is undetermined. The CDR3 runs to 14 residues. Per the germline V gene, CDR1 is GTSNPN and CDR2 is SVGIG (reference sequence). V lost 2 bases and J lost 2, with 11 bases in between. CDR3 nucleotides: TGTGCCTGGAGTCCAATCAAAACCACAGATACGCAGTATTTT. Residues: CAWSPIKTTDTQYF.

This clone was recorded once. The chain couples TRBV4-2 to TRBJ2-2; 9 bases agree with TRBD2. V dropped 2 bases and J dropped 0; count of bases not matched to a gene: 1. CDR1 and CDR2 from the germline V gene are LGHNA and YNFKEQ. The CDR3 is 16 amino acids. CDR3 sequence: CASSQPSGANTGELFF. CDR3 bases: TGTGCCAGCAGCCAACCTAGCGGGGCGAACACCGGGGAGCTGTTTTTT.

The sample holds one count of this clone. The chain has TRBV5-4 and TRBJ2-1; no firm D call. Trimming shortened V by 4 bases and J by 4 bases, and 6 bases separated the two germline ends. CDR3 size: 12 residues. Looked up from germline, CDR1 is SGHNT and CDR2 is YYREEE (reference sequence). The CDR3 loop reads CASSTAYNEQFF. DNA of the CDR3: TGTGCCAGCAGCACAGCGTACAATGAGCAGTTCTTC.

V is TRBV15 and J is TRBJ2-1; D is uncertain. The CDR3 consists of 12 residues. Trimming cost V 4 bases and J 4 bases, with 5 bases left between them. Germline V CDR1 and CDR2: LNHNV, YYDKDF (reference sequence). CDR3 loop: CATSTKYNEQFF. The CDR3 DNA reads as TGTGCCACCAGCACCAAATACAATGAGCAGTTCTTC.

CDR3 in amino acids: CAISPTVGSSPLHF. In nucleotides, the CDR3 is TGTGCCATCAGTCCGACAGTGGGGAGTTCACCCCTCCACTTT. The chain employs TRBV10-3 and TRBJ1-6; D perhaps matches TRBD1 (5 bases). The CDR3 runs 14 residues. The germline CDR1 and CDR2 sequences are ENHRY and SYGVKD. Trimming pared 5 bases from V and 9 bases from J, leaving 14 bases between.

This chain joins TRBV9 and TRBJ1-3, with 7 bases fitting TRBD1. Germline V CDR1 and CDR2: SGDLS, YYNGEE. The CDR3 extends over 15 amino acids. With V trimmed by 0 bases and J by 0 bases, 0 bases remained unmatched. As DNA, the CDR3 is TGTGCCAGCAGCGTAGGACAGGGCTCTGGAAACACCATATATTTT. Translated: CASSVGQGSGNTIYF.

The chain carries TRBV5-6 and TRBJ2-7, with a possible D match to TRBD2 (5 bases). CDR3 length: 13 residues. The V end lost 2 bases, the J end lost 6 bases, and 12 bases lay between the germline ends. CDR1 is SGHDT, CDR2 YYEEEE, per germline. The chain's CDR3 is CASSLHSRVEQYF. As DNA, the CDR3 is TGTGCCAGCAGCTTACATTCGCGGGTCGAGCAGTACTTC.

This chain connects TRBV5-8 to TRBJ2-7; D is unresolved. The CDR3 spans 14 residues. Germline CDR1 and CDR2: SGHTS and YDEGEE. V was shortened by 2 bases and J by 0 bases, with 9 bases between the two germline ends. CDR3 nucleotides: TGTGCCAGCAGCTTCACATCGAGCTCCTACGAGCAGTACTTC. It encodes CASSFTSSSYEQYF.

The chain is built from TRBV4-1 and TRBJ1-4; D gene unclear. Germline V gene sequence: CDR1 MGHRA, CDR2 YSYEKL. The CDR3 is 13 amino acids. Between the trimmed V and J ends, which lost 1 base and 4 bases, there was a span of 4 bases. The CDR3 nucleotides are TGCGCCAGCAGCCAAGTCATTAATGAAAAACTGTTTTTT. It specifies CASSQVINEKLFF.

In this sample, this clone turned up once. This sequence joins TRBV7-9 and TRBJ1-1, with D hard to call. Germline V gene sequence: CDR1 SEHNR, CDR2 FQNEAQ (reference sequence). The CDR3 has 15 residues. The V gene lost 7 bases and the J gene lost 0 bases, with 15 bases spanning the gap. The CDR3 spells CASTQLRVMNTEAFF. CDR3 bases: TGTGCCAGCACCCAATTAAGGGTGATGAACACTGAAGCTTTCTTT. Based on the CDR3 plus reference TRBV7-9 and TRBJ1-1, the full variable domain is DTGVSQNPRHKITKRGQNVTFRCDPISEHNRLYWYRQTLGQGPEFLTYFQNEAQLEKSRLLSDRFSAERPKGSFSTLEIQRTEQGDSAMYLCASTQLRVMNTEAFFGQGTRLTVV.

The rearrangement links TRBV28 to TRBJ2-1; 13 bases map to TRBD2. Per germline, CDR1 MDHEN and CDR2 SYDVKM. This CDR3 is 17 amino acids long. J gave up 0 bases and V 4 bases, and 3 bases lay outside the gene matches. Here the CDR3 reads CASSSGLAGYSYNEQFF. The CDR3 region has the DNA TGTGCCAGCAGTTCGGGACTAGCGGGATACTCCTACAATGAGCAGTTCTTC. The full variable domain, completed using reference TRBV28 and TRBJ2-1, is DVKVTQSSRYLVKRTGEKVFLECVQDMDHENMFWYRQDPGLGLRLIYFSYDVKMKEKGDIPEGYSVSREKKERFSLILESASTNQTSMYLCASSSGLAGYSYNEQFFGPGTRLTVL.

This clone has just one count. The CDR3 loop is CASSLWADMNTEAFF. The CDR3 coding sequence is TGCGCCAGCAGCTTGTGGGCAGACATGAACACTGAAGCTTTCTTT. The chain uses TRBV5-1 and TRBJ1-1; no clear D gene. The CDR3 covers 15 residues. CDR1 and CDR2 (germline): SGHRS, YFSETQ. V lost 1 base to trimming and J lost 0 bases, with 10 bases between them.

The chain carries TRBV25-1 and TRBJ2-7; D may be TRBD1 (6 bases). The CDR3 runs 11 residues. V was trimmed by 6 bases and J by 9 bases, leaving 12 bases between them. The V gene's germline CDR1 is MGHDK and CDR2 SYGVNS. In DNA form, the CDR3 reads TGTGCCAGCAGATTAGGGGGTTCGCAGTACTTC. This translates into CASRLGGSQYF.

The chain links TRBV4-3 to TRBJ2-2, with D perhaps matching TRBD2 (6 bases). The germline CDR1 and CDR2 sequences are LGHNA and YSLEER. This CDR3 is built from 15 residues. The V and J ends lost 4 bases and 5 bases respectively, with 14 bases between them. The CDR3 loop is CASSPGTGGTGELFF. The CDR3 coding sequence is TGCGCCAGCAGCCCGGGGACTGGCGGGACCGGGGAGCTGTTTTTT.